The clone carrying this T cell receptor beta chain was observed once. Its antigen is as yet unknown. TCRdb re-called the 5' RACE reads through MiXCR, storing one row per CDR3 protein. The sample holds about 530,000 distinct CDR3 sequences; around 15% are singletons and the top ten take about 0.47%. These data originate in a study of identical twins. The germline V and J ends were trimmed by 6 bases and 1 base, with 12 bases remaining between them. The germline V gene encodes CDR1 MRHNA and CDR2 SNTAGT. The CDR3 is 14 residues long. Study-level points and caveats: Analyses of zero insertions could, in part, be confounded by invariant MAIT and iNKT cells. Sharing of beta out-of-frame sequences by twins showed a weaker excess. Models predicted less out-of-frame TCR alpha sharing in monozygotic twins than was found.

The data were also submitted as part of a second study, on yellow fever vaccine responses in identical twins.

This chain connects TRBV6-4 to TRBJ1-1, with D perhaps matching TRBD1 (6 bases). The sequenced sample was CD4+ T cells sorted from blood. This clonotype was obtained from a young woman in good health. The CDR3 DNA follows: TGTGCCAGCAGAGGGGGAGGAGAGAACACTGAAGCTTTCTTT. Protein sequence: CASRGGGENTEAFF.